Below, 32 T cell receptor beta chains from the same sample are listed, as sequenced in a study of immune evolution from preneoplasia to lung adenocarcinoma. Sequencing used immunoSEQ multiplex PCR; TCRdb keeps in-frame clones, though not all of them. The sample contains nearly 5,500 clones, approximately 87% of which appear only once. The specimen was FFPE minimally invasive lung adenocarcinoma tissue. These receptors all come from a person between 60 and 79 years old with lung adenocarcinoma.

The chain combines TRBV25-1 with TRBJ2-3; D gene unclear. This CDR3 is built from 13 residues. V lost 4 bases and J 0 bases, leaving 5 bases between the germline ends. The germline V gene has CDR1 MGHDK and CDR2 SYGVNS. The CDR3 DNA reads TGTGCCAGCAGTGTAACTAGCACAGATACGCAGTATTTT. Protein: CASSVTSTDTQYF.

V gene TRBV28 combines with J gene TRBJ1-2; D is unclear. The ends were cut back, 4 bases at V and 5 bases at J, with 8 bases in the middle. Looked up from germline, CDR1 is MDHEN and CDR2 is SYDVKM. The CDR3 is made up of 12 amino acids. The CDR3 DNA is TGTGCCAGCAGTTCCGGGATATATGGCTACACCTTC. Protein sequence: CASSSGIYGYTF.

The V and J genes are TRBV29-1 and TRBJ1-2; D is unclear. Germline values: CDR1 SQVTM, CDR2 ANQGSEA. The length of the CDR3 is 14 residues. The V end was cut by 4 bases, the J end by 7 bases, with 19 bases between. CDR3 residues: CSVASLHPTGGYTF. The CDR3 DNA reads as TGCAGCGTTGCCTCACTCCACCCGACGGGTGGCTACACCTTC.

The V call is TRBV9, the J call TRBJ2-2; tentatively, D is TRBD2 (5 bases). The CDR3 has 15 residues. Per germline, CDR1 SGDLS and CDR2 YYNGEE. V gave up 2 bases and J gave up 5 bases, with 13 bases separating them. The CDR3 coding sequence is TGTGCCAGCAGCGTTCTTTCCCGGGAAACCGGGGAGCTGTTTTTT. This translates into CASSVLSRETGELFF. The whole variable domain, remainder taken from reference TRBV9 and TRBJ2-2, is DSGVTQTPKHLITATGQRVTLRCSPRSGDLSVYWYQQSLDQGLQFLIQYYNGEERAKGNILERFSAQQFPDLHSELNLSSLELGDSALYFCASSVLSRETGELFFGEGSRLTVL.

The CDR3 DNA follows: TGTGCCAGCAGCGCGACCGGGACAGGTGGGATTCAGTACTTC. Amino acid sequence: CASSATGTGGIQYF. This rearrangement joins TRBV11-2 to TRBJ2-4; TRBD1 matches at 8 bases. Germline trimming cut 5 bases from V and 10 bases from J; bases unmatched to any gene: 10. The CDR3 loop spans 14 amino acids. Germline values: CDR1 SGHAT, CDR2 FQNNGV.

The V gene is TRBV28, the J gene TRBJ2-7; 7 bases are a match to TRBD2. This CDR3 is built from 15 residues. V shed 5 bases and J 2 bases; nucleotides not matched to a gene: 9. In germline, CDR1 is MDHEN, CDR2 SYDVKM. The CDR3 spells CASSAIWGGTYEQYF. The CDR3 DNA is TGTGCCAGCAGTGCCATCTGGGGGGGGACCTACGAGCAGTACTTC.

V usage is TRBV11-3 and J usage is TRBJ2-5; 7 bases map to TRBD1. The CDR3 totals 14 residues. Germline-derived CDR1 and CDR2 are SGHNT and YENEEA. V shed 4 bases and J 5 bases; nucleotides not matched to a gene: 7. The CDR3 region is CASSSMTGRETQYF. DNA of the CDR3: TGTGCCAGCAGCTCAATGACAGGGCGGGAGACCCAGTACTTC.

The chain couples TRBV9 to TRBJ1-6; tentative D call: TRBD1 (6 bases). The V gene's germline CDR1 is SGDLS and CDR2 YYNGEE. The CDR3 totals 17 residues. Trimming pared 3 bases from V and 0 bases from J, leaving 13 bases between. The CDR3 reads CASSDYRDSSYNSPLHF. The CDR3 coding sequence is TGTGCCAGCAGCGATTACAGGGATAGCTCCTATAATTCACCCCTCCACTTT.

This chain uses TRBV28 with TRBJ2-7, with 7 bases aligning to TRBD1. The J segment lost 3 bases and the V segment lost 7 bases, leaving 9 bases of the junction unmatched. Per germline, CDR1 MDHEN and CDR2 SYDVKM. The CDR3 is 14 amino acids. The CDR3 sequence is CASTNFRGNYEQYF. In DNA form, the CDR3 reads TGTGCCAGCACCAACTTCAGGGGGAACTACGAGCAGTACTTC.

DNA for the CDR3: TGTGCCTGGAGCGCGGGGGACAGGAGGACCGGAAACACCATATATTTT. Its translation is CAWSAGDRRTGNTIYF. The chain carries TRBV30 and TRBJ1-3; 8 nucleotides align to TRBD1. The germline V gene encodes CDR1 GTSNPN and CDR2 SVGIG (reference sequence). The CDR3 runs 16 residues. Trimming cost V 3 bases and J 4 bases; bases outside gene matches: 11.

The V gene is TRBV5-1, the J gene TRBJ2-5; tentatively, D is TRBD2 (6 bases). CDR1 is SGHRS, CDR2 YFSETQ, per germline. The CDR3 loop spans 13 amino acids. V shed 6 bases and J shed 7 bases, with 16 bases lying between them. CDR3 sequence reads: CASMVGGGGTQYF. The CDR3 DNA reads TGCGCCAGCATGGTCGGGGGAGGAGGGACCCAGTACTTC.

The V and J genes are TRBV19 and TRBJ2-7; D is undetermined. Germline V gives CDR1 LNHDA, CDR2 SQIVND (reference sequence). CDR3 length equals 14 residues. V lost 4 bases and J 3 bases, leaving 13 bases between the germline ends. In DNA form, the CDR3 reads TGTGCCAGTAGTACCCATTCAGCTTACTACGAGCAGTACTTC. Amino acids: CASSTHSAYYEQYF.

CDR3 loop: CASSSFSGEKLFF. CDR3 in DNA: TGTGCCAGCAGCTCTTTCAGTGGGGAAAAACTGTTTTTT. The gene calls are TRBV5-6 and TRBJ1-4; the D is unclear. Looked up from germline, CDR1 is SGHDT and CDR2 is YYEEEE. V lost 3 bases and J lost 8, with 11 bases in between. The CDR3 length is 13 residues.

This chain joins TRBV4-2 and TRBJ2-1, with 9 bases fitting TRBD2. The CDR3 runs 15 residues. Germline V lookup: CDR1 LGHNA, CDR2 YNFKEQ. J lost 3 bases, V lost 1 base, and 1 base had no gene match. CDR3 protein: CASSQGLADYNEQFF. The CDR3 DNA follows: TGTGCCAGCAGCCAAGGACTAGCGGACTACAATGAGCAGTTCTTC.

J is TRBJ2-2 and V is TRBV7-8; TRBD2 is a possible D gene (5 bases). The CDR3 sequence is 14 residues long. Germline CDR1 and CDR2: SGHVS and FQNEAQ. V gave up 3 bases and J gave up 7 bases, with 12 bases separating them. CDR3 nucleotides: TGTGCCAGCAGCTTCTCCCCGCGGGTCGGGGAGCTGTTTTTT. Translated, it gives CASSFSPRVGELFF.

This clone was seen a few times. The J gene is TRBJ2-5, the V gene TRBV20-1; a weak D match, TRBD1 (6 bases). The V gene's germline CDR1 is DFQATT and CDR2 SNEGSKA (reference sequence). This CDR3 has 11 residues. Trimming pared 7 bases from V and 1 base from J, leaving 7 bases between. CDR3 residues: CSGGGQETQYF. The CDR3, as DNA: TGCAGTGGAGGGGGCCAAGAGACCCAGTACTTC.

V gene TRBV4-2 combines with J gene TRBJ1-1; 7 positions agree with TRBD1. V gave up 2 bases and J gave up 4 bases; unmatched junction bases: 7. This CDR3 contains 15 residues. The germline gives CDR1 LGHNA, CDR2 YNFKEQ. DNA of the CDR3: TGTGCCAGCAGCCAACCCCTACAGGGGAGCACTGAAGCTTTCTTT. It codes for CASSQPLQGSTEAFF.

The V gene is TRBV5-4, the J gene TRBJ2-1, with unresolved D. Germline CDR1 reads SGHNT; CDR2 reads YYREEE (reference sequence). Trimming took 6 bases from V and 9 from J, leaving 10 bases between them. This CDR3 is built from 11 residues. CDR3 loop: CASKGPGEQFF. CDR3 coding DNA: TGTGCCAGCAAGGGCCCTGGTGAGCAGTTCTTC.

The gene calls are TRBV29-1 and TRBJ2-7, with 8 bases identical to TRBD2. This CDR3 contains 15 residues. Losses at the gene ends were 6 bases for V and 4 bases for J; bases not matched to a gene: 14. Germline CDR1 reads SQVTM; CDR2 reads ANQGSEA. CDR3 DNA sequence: TGCAGCGTCGGACGGGCGGGGGGAGAGGGATACGAGCAGTACTTC. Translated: CSVGRAGGEGYEQYF.

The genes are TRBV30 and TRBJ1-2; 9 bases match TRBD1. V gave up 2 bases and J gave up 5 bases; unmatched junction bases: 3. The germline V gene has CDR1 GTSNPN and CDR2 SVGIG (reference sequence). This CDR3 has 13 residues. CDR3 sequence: CAWSSDRGYGYTF. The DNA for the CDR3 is TGTGCCTGGAGTTCCGACAGGGGGTATGGCTACACCTTC.

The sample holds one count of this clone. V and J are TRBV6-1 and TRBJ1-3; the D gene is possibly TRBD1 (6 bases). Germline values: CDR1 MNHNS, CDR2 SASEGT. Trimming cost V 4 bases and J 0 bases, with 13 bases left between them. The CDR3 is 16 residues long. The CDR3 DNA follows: TGTGCCAGCAGTGTGGGGGCGCCGATCTCTGGAAACACCATATATTTT. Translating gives CASSVGAPISGNTIYF.

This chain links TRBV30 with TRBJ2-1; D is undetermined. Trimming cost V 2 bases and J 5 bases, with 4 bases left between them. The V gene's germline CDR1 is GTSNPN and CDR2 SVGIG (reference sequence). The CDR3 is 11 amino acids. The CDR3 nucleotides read TGTGCCTGGAGTAGAAACAATGAGCAGTTCTTC. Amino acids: CAWSRNNEQFF.

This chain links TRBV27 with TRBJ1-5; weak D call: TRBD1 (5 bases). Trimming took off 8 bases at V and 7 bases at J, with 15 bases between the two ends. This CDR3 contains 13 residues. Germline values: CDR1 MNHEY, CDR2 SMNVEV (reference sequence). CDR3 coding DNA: TGTGCCAGCGCACAGGAGGGAGGGCAGCCCCAGCATTTT. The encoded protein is CASAQEGGQPQHF.

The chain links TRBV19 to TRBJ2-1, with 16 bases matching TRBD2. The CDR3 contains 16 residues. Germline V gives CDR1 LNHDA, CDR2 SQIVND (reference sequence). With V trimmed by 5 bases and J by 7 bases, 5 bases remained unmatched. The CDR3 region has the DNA TGTGCCAGTAGTTGGGGACTAGCGGGGGGGTGGAATGAGCAGTTCTTC. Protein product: CASSWGLAGGWNEQFF.

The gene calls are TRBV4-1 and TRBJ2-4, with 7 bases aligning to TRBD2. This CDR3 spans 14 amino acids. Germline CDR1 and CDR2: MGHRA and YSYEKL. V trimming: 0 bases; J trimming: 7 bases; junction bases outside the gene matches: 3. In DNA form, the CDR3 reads TGCGCCAGCAGCCAAGAAGCGGGGCTGAACATTCAGTACTTC. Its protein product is CASSQEAGLNIQYF.

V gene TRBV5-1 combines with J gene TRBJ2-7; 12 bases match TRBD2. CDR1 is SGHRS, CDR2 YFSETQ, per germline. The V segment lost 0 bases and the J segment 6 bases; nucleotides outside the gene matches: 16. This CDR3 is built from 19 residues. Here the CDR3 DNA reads TGCGCCAGCAGCTTGGAGGCTAGCGGGGGGGCGTTCCAAATTTTCGAGCAGTACTTC. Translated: CASSLEASGGAFQIFEQYF.

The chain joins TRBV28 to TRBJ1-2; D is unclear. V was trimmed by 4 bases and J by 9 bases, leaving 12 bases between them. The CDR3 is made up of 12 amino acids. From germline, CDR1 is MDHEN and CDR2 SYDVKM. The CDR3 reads CASSSPPGRYTF. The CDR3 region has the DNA TGTGCCAGCAGTTCACCCCCCGGCCGCTACACCTTC.

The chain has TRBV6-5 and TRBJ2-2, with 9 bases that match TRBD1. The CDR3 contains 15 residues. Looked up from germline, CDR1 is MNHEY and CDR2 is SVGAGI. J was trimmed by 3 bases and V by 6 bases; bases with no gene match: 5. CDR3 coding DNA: TGTGCCAGCAGGACAGGGGGACAGCACACCGGGGAGCTGTTTTTT. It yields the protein CASRTGGQHTGELFF.

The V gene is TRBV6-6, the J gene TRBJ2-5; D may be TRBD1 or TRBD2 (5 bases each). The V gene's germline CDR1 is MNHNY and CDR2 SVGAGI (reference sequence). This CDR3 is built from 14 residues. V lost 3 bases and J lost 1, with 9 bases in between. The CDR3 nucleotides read TGTGCCAGCAGTTATCGGGACGGCCAAGAGACCCAGTACTTC. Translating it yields CASSYRDGQETQYF.

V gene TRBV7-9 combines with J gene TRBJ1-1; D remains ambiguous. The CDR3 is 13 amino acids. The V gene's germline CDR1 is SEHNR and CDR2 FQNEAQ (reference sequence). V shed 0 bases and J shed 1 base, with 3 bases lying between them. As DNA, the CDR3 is TGTGCCAGCAGCTTAGCAGGGAACACTGAAGCTTTCTTT. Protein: CASSLAGNTEAFF. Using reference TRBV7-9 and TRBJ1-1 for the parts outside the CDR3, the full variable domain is DTGVSQNPRHKITKRGQNVTFRCDPISEHNRLYWYRQTLGQGPEFLTYFQNEAQLEKSRLLSDRFSAERPKGSFSTLEIQRTEQGDSAMYLCASSLAGNTEAFFGQGTRLTVV.

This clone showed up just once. This CDR3 reads CASSAGTPQETQYF. The CDR3 DNA reads TGTGCCAGCAGCGCCGGGACTCCTCAAGAGACCCAGTACTTC. The V and J genes are TRBV5-4 and TRBJ2-5; a weak D match, TRBD2 (6 bases). Trimming stripped 4 bases from V and 2 bases from J, with 12 bases between. Germline V gene sequence: CDR1 SGHNT, CDR2 YYREEE (reference sequence). CDR3 length: 14 amino acids.

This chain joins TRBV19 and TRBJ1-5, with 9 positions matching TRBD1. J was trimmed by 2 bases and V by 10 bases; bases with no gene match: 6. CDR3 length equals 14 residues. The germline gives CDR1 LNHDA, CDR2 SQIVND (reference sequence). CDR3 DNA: TGTGCCACGAGGACAGGGGCGCGCAATCAGCCCCAGCATTTT. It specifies CATRTGARNQPQHF.